The 6 T cell receptor beta chains in this list originate from one sample, sequenced in a study of PD-L1 blockade in urothelial cancer. TCRdb's copy holds only in-frame clones and misses some; the assay was immunoSEQ multiplex PCR. This table has about 72,000 clones, 84% appearing once. The sample consisted of PBMCs, taken around atezolizumab (anti-PD-L1) treatment. The receptor set was obtained from a man aged 70-80 years with urothelial cancer.

V gene TRBV2 combines with J gene TRBJ2-5; 9 bases line up with TRBD1. Germline-derived CDR1 and CDR2 are SNHLY and FYNNEI. Losses at the gene ends were 5 bases for V and 5 bases for J; bases not matched to a gene: 9. The CDR3 is made up of 15 amino acids. For the CDR3, the DNA is TGTGCCAGCAGTATAGCCGGGACAGGGAGGGAGACCCAGTACTTC. It is translated as CASSIAGTGRETQYF.

The chain joins TRBV2 to TRBJ2-3; 9 bases agree with TRBD2. J gave up 5 bases and V 4 bases, and 10 bases lay outside the gene matches. This CDR3 has 16 residues. The germline V gene encodes CDR1 SNHLY and CDR2 FYNNEI. For the CDR3, the DNA is TGTGCCAGCAGTGTGGCCCGAGCGGGAGGCTTAGATACGCAGTATTTT. It translates to CASSVARAGGLDTQYF. Full variable domain (missing parts from reference TRBV2 and TRBJ2-3): EPEVTQTPSHQVTQMGQEVILRCVPISNHLYFYWYRQILGQKVEFLVSFYNNEISEKSEIFDDQFSVERPDGSNFTLKIRSTKLEDSAMYFCASSVARAGGLDTQYFGPGTRLTVL.

V and J are TRBV5-1 and TRBJ2-5; weak D call: TRBD2 (5 bases). The germline gives CDR1 SGHRS, CDR2 YFSETQ. Trimming took off 5 bases at V and 0 bases at J, with 8 bases between the two ends. This CDR3 is 13 amino acids long. CDR3 protein: CASSTGNQETQYF. The CDR3 DNA reads as TGCGCCAGCAGTACCGGGAACCAAGAGACCCAGTACTTC. The complete variable domain, with remaining parts taken from reference TRBV5-1 and TRBJ2-5, reads KAGVTQTPRYLIKTRGQQVTLSCSPISGHRSVSWYQQTPGQGLQFLFEYFSETQRNKGNFPGRFSGRQFSNSRSEMNVSTLELGDSALYLCASSTGNQETQYFGPGTRLLVL.

The genes are TRBV7-9 and TRBJ1-4; 12 nucleotides agree with TRBD1. Germline CDR1 and CDR2: SEHNR and FQNEAQ (reference sequence). V lost 5 bases to trimming and J lost 6 bases; unmatched junction nucleotides: 16. CDR3 length equals 19 residues. The CDR3 here is CASSRENPGTGGLDEKLFF. For the CDR3, the DNA is TGTGCCAGCAGCCGAGAGAATCCCGGGACAGGGGGCTTGGATGAAAAACTGTTTTTT.

The sample holds one count of this clone. The V gene is TRBV5-1, the J gene TRBJ2-1; 10 bases line up with TRBD2. Per the germline V gene, CDR1 is SGHRS and CDR2 is YFSETQ. The CDR3 has 14 amino acids. The V segment lost 4 bases and the J segment 7 bases; nucleotides outside the gene matches: 5. CDR3 residues: CASSPSGSWNEQFF. CDR3 DNA sequence: TGCGCCAGCAGCCCTAGCGGGAGTTGGAATGAGCAGTTCTTC.

This clone was recorded only once. The chain has TRBV28 and TRBJ2-1; TRBD2 matches 11 bases. The germline V gene encodes CDR1 MDHEN and CDR2 SYDVKM. There are 16 residues in the CDR3. Germline trimming cut 6 bases from V and 4 bases from J; bases unmatched to any gene: 8. CDR3 DNA: TGTGCCAGCAGCACCTCTAGCGGGGGGTTTTACAATGAGCAGTTCTTC. Translated: CASSTSSGGFYNEQFF.